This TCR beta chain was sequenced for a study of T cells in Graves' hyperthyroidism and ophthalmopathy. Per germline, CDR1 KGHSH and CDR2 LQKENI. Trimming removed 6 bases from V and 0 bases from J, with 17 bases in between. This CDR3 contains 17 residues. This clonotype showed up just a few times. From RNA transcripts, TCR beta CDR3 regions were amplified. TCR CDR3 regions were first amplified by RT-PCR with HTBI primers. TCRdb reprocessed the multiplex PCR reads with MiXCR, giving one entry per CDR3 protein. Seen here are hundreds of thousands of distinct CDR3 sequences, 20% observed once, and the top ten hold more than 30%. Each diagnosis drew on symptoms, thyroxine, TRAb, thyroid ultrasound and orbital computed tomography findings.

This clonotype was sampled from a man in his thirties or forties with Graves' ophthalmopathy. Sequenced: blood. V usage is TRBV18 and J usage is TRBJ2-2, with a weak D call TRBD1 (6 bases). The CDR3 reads CASSQIQGNTNTGELFF. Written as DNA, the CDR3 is TGTGCCAGCTCGCAAATCCAGGGGAATACGAACACCGGGGAGCTGTTTTTT.